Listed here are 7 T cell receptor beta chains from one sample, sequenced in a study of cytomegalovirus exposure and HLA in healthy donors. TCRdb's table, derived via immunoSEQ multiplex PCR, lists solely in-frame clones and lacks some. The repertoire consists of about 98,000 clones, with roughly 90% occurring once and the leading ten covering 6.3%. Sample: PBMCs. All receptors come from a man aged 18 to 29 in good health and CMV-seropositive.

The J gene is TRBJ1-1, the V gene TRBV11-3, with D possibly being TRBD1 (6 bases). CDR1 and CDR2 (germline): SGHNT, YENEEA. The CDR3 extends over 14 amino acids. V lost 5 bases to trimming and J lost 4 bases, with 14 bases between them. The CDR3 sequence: CASSPEGGSTEAFF. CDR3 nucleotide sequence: TGTGCCAGCAGCCCTGAAGGGGGATCCACTGAAGCTTTCTTT.

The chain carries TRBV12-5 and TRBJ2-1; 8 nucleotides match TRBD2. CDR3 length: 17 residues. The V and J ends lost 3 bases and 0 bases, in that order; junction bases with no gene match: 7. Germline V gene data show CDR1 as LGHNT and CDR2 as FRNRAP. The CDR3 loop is CASGFISSGSSYNEQFF. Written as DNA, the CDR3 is TGTGCTAGTGGTTTTATTTCCAGCGGGAGCTCCTACAATGAGCAGTTCTTC.

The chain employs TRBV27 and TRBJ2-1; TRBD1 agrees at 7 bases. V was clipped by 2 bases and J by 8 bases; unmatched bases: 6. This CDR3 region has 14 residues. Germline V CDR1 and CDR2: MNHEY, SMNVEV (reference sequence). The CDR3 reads CASSLNRGGHEQFF. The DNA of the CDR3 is TGTGCCAGCAGTTTAAACAGGGGTGGGCATGAGCAGTTCTTC.

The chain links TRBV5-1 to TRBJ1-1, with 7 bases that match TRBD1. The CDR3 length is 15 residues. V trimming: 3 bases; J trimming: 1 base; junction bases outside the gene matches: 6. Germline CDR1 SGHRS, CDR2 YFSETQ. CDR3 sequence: CASSWYRTGNTEAFF. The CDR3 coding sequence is TGCGCCAGCAGCTGGTACCGGACAGGGAACACTGAAGCTTTCTTT.

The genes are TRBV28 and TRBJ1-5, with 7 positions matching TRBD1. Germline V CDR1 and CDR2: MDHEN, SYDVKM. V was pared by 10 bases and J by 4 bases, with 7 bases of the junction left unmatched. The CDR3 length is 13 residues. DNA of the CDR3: TGTGCCACCACCCACAGGGGAAATCAGCCCCAGCATTTT. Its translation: CATTHRGNQPQHF.

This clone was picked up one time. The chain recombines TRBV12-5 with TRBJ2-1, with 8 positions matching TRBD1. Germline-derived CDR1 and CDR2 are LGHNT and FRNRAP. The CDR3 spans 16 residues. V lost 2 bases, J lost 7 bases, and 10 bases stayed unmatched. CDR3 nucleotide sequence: TGTGCTAGTGGTTTGAGGGGGCAGGGGGCGTCTAATGAGCAGTTCTTC. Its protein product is CASGLRGQGASNEQFF.

The CDR3 nucleotides are TGTGCCAGCAGTAACAGCCGCACCGGGGAGCTGTTTTTT. The encoded protein is CASSNSRTGELFF. The chain links TRBV6-5 to TRBJ2-2, with D uncertain. CDR3 length: 13 amino acids. Deletions cut 5 bases from V and 4 bases from J, with 8 bases between. Germline assignment: CDR1 MNHEY and CDR2 SVGAGI.